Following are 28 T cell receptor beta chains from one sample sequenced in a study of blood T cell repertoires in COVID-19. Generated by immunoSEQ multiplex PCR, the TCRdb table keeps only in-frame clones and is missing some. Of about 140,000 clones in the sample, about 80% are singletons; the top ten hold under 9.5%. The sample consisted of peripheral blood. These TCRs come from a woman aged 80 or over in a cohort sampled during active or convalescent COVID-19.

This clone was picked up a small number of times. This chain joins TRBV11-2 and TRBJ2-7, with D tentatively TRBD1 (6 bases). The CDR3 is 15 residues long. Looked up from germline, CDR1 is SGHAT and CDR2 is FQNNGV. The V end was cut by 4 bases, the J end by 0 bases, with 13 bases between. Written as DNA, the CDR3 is TGTGCCAGCAGCTCAGACAGGATAAGCTCCTACGAGCAGTACTTC. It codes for CASSSDRISSYEQYF.

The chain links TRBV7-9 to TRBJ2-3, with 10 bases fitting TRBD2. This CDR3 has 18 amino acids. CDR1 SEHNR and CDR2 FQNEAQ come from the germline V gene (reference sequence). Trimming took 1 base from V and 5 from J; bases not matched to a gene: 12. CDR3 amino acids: CASSLGLAGRNLLDTQYF. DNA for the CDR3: TGTGCCAGCAGCTTAGGACTAGCGGGTCGCAACTTACTAGATACGCAGTATTTT.

The CDR3 loop reads CAFQKTGPYEQYF. In DNA form, the CDR3 reads TGTGCCTTCCAAAAGACAGGTCCCTACGAGCAGTACTTC. This chain connects TRBV30 to TRBJ2-7; the D gene is possibly TRBD1 (6 bases). Germline loops: CDR1 GTSNPN, CDR2 SVGIG (reference sequence). The CDR3 loop spans 13 amino acids. Trimming stripped 7 bases from V and 2 bases from J, with 15 bases between.

The CDR3 here is CASSLHYGGTIYGYTF. The CDR3 nucleotides are TGTGCCAGCAGCCTCCACTACGGGGGTACTATCTATGGCTACACCTTC. The chain has TRBV7-2 and TRBJ1-2; tentatively, D is TRBD1 (5 bases). The CDR3 has 16 residues. Germline values: CDR1 SGHTA, CDR2 FQGNSA. Trimming removed 5 bases at V and 4 bases at J, with 20 bases between.

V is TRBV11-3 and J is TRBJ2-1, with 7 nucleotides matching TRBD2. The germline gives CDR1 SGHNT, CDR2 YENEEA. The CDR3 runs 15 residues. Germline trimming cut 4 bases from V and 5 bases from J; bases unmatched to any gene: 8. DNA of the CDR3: TGTGCCAGCAGCTCTTCGGGACTATTCAACAATGAGCAGTTCTTC. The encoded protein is CASSSSGLFNNEQFF.

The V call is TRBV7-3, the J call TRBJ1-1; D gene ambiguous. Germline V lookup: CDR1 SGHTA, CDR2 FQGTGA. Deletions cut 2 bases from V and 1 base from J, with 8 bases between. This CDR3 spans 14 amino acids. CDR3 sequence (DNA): TGTGCCAGCAGCTTAGGCGCGGGGAACACTGAAGCTTTCTTT. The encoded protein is CASSLGAGNTEAFF.

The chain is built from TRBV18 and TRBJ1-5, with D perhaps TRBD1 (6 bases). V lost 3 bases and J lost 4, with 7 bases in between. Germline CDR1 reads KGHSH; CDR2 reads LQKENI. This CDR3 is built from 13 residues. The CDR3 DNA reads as TGTGCCAGCTCACCGGACAGAAATCAGCCCCAGCATTTT. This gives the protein CASSPDRNQPQHF.

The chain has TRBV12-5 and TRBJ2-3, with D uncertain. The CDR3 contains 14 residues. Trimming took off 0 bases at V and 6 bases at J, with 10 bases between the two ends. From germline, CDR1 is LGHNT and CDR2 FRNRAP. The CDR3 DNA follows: TGTGCTAGTGGTTTGGTACTGACTGGGGATACGCAGTATTTT. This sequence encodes CASGLVLTGDTQYF.

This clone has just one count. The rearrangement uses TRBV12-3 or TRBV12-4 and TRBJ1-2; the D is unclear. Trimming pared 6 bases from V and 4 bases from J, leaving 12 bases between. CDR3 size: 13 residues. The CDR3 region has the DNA TGTGCCAGCAGCCTGCGGGAGCCCTATGGCTACACCTTC. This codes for CASSLREPYGYTF.

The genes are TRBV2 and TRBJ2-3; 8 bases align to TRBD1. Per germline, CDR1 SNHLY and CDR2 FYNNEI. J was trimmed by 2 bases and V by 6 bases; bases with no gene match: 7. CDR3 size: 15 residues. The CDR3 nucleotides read TGTGCCAGCAGCCGGGACAGGCCGTCCACAGATACGCAGTATTTT. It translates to CASSRDRPSTDTQYF. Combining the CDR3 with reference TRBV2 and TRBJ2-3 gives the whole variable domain EPEVTQTPSHQVTQMGQEVILRCVPISNHLYFYWYRQILGQKVEFLVSFYNNEISEKSEIFDDQFSVERPDGSNFTLKIRSTKLEDSAMYFCASSRDRPSTDTQYFGPGTRLTVL.

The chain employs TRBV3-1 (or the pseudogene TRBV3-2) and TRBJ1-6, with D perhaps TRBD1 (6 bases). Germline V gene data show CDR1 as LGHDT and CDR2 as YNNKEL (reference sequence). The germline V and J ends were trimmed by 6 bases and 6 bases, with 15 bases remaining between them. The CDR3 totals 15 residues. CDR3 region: CASRPSQGFNSPLHF. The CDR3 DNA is TGTGCCAGCAGGCCGAGCCAGGGGTTTAATTCACCCCTCCACTTT.

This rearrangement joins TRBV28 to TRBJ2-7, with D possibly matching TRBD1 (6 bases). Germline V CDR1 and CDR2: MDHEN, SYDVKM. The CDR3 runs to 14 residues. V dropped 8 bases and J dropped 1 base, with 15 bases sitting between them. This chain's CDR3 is CASRDTLSSYEQYF. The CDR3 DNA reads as TGTGCCAGCCGGGACACCCTTTCTTCCTACGAGCAGTACTTC.

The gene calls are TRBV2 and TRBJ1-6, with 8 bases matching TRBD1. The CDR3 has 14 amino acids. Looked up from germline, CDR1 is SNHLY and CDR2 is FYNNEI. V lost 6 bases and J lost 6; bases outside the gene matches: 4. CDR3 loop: CASRLRGLNSPLHF. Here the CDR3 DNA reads TGTGCCAGCAGGCTCAGGGGGCTTAATTCACCCCTCCACTTT.

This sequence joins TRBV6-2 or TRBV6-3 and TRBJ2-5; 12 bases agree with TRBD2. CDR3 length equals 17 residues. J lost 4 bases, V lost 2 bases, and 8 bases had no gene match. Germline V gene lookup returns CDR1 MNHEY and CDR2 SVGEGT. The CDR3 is CASSYLWTSGVLETQYF. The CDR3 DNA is TGTGCCAGCAGTTACCTTTGGACTAGCGGGGTTTTAGAGACCCAGTACTTC.

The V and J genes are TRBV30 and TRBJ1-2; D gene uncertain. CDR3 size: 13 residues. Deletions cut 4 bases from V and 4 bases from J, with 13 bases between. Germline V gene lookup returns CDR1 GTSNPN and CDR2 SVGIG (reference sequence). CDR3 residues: CAWNRYSPYGYTF. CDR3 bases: TGTGCCTGGAATAGGTACAGCCCCTATGGCTACACCTTC.

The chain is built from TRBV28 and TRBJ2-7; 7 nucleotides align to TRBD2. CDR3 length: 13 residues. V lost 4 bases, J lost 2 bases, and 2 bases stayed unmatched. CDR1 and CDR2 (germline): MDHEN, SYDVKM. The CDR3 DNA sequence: TGTGCCAGCAGTTGGGGGGGAACCTACGAGCAGTACGTC. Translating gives CASSWGGTYEQYV.

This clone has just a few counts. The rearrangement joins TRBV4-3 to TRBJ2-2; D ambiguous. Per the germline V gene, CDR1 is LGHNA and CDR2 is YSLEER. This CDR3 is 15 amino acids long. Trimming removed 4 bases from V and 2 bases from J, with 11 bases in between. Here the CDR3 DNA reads TGCGCCAGCAGCCGGTATAGTGTCAACACCGGGGAGCTGTTTTTT. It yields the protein CASSRYSVNTGELFF.

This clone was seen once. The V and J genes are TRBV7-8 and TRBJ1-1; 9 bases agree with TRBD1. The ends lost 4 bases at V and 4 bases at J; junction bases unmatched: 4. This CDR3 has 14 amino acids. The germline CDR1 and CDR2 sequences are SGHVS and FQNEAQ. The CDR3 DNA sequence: TGTGCCAGCAGCTCCGGACAGGGGTCCACTGAAGCTTTCTTT. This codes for CASSSGQGSTEAFF. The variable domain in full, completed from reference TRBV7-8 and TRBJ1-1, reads GAGVSQSPRYKVAKRGQDVALRCDPISGHVSLFWYQQALGQGPEFLTYFQNEAQLDKSGLPSDRFFAERPEGSVSTLKIQRTQQEDSAVYLCASSSGQGSTEAFFGQGTRLTVV.

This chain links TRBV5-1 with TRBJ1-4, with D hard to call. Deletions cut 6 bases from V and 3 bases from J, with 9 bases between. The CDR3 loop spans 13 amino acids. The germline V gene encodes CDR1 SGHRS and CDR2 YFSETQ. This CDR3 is CASMRDPNEKLFF. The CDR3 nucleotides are TGCGCCAGCATGCGGGATCCTAATGAAAAACTGTTTTTT.

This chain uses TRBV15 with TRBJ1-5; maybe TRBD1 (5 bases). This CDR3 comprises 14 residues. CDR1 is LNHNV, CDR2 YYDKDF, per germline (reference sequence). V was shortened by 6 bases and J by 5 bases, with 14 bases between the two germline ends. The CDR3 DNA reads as TGTGCCACCAGTCAGGGTGGGGGGTATCAGCCCCAGCATTTT. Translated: CATSQGGGYQPQHF.

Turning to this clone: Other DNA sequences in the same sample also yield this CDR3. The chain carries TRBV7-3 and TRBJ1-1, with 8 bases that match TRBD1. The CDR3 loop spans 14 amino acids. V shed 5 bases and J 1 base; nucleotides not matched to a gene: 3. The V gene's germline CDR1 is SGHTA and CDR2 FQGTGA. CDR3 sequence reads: CASSPGQGNTEAFF. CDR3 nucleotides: TGTGCCAGCAGCCCTGGACAGGGGAACACTGAAGCTTTCTTT.

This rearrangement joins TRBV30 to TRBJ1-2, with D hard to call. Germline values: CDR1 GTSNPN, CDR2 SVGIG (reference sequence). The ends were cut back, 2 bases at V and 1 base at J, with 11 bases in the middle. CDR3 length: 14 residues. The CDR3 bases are TGTGCCTGGAGTTCCTTTCGGGATAACTATGGCTACACCTTC. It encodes CAWSSFRDNYGYTF. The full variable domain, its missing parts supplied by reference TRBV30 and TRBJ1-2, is SQTIHQWPATLVQPVGSPLSLECTVEGTSNPNLYWYRQAAGRGLQLLFYSVGIGQISSEVPQNLSASRPQDRQFILSSKKLLLSDSGFYLCAWSSFRDNYGYTFGSGTRLTVV.

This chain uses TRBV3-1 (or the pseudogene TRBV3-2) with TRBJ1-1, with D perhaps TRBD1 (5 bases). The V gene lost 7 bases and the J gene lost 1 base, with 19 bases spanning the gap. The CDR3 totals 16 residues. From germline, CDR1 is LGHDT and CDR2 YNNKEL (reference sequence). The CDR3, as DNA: TGTGCCAGCACCCCAATTAGGGGCGCCGGGAACACTGAAGCTTTCTTT. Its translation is CASTPIRGAGNTEAFF.

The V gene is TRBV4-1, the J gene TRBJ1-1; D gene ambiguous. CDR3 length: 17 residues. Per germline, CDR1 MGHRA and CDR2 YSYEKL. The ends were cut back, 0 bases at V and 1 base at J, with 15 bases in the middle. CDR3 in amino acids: CASSQDGSVTKNTEAFF. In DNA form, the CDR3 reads TGCGCCAGCAGCCAAGACGGGTCAGTTACTAAGAACACTGAAGCTTTCTTT.

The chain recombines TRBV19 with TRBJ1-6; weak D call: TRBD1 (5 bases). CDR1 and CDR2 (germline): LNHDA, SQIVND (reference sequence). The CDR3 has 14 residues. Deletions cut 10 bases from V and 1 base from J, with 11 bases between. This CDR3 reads CATAGLSYNSPLHF. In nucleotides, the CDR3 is TGTGCCACCGCGGGACTTTCCTATAATTCACCCCTCCACTTT.

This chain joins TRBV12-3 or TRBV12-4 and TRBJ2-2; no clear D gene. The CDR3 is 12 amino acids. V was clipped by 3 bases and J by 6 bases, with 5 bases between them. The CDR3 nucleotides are TGTGCCAGCAGTTTTCGGGCCGGGGAGCTGTTTTTT. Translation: CASSFRAGELFF.

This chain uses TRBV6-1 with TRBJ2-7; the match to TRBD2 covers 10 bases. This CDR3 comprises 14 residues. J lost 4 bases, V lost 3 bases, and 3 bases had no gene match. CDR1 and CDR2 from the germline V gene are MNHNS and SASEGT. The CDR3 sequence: CASSELAGGYEQYV. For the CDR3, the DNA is TGTGCCAGCAGTGAGTTAGCGGGGGGATACGAGCAGTACGTC.

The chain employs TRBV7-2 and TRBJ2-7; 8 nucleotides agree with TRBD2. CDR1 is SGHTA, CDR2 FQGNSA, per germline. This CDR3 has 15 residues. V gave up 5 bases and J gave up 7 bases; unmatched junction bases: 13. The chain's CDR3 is CASSPQGSGGREQYV. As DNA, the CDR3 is TGTGCCAGCAGCCCCCAGGGGTCGGGGGGGCGAGAGCAGTACGTC.